This T cell receptor (beta chain) was found in a study of cytomegalovirus exposure and HLA in healthy donors. Primers: 60 Vbeta forward and 13 Jbeta reverse. This table comes from immunoSEQ multiplex PCR, and its TCRdb copy is limited to in-frame clones, with some not included. There are under 130,000 clones in the sample; less than 80% occur only once, and roughly 1.2% lies in the top ten. This CDR3 has 20 amino acids. Germline CDR1 reads SGHNT; CDR2 reads YYREEE (reference sequence). Trimming removed 1 base at V and 0 bases at J, with 23 bases between. The sequence came from a man aged 25 to 40 in good health and CMV-seronegative. Material: PBMCs. V is TRBV5-4 and J is TRBJ2-1; tentative D call: TRBD2 (5 bases). CDR3 residues: CASSLTVRAHPRSSYNEQFF. The CDR3 DNA is TGTGCCAGCAGCTTGACTGTGCGGGCCCATCCAAGGAGCTCCTACAATGAGCAGTTCTTC.